The present T cell receptor (beta chain) was sequenced within a study of beta chain features in type 1 diabetes. Across the study: Sorted cells numbering approximately 110,000,000 were examined across all samples. The study's findings and limits: Significant though moderate, a shortening of TCRB CDR3s appeared in all four CD4+ subsets of Type 1 diabetes patients. The naive, central memory and Treg TCRB repertoires showed an apparent similarity that was greater among patients than among healthy donors. Type 1 diabetes patients had fewer VDJ junction insertions and more deletions.

CDR1 and CDR2 (germline): MDHEN, SYDVKM. The trim removed 8 bases at V and 2 bases at J, leaving 2 bases unmatched. The CDR3 has 12 residues. Only a few counts were recorded for this clone. Its antigen is still unknown. Every isolated RNA sample was fully reverse transcribed, so sequencing captured expressed TCRB transcripts. Clones were read by immunoSEQ multiplex PCR, and TCRdb kept only the in-frame ones, dropping some. This sample has 280,000 or so clones, with approximately 15% found just once. The chain combines TRBV28 with TRBJ2-7, with 8 bases lining up with TRBD1. The specimen was naive CD4+ T cells from blood. This clonotype was sampled from a man between 18 and 29 years old with type 1 diabetes. The CDR3 protein is CASGTGPYEQYF. The CDR3 DNA reads as TGTGCCAGCGGGACAGGTCCCTACGAGCAGTACTTC. The entire variable domain, with the rest obtained from reference TRBV28 and TRBJ2-7, is as follows: DVKVTQSSRYLVKRTGEKVFLECVQDMDHENMFWYRQDPGLGLRLIYFSYDVKMKEKGDIPEGYSVSREKKERFSLILESASTNQTSMYLCASGTGPYEQYFGPGTRLTVT.